This T cell receptor beta chain was observed in a study of T cell clones after liver transplantation. Germline-derived CDR1 and CDR2 are SGHNT and YYREEE (reference sequence). Trimming at V came to 5 bases and at J to 3 bases, leaving 12 bases not matched to a gene. The CDR3 covers 18 residues. The table came from immunoSEQ multiplex PCR; TCRdb's copy has only in-frame clones and leaves some out. Here the sample spans 70,000 or so clones, 80% to 95% being singletons. V and J are TRBV5-4 and TRBJ2-4; 12 bases fit TRBD2. The receptor comes from a human patient who received a liver transplant. Some T cells may be supplied by the graft donor. The sequencing here drew on CD4+ T cells from blood, taken approximately 27 months after liver transplant. CDR3 amino acids: CASSLGLAGFGGKNIQYF. DNA for the CDR3: TGTGCCAGCAGTTTAGGACTAGCGGGATTTGGGGGCAAAAACATTCAGTACTTC.